This T cell receptor (beta chain) was documented in a study of control samples from healthy donors and cancer patients. Germline V gene data show CDR1 as MDHEN and CDR2 as SYDVKM. CDR3 length: 14 amino acids. Trimming took 6 bases from V and 2 from J, leaving 11 bases between them. Produced via immunoSEQ multiplex PCR; TCRdb's table is partial and in-frame only. The sample shows about 79,000 clones, approximately 93% of them seen only once. The chain recombines TRBV28 with TRBJ1-5; D gene unclear. Sequencing input: PBMCs. The TCR sequence derives from a woman between 35 and 50 years old with lung cancer. This CDR3 reads CASSPLERNQPQHF. CDR3 sequence (DNA): TGTGCCAGCAGCCCCCTCGAACGCAATCAGCCCCAGCATTTT. Drawing the rest from reference TRBV28 and TRBJ1-5, the complete variable domain is DVKVTQSSRYLVKRTGEKVFLECVQDMDHENMFWYRQDPGLGLRLIYFSYDVKMKEKGDIPEGYSVSREKKERFSLILESASTNQTSMYLCASSPLERNQPQHFGDGTRLSIL.